This is a list of T cell receptor beta chains from one sample in a study of cytomegalovirus exposure and HLA in healthy donors. Profiling relied on immunoSEQ multiplex PCR, and the TCRdb table lists in-frame clones only, not all of them. Counted here are under 150,000 clones, approximately 81% occurring once; the ten biggest clones make up about 0.63%. Input material: PBMCs. Source of these receptors: a man between 18 and 35 years old in good health and CMV-seronegative. The CDR3 runs from the conserved cysteine through the conserved F or W. D genes are given only for firm matches. The size of a clone is reported for some rows only, either as once, few or many, or as a class for expanded clones.

D gene	clone size	V gene	J gene	CDR3 DNA	CDR3 protein
TRBD1	NA	TRBV10-2	TRBJ2-7	TGCGCCAGCAGTGCCAAAAGGGGACAGGGCGAGAGCTCCTACGAGCAGTACTTC	CASSAKRGQGESSYEQYF
TRBD1	once	TRBV25-1	TRBJ1-2	TGTGCCAGCAGTGACTCCCCGACAGGGGGTTTCTATGGCTACACCTTC	CASSDSPTGGFYGYTF
NA	once	TRBV9	TRBJ2-2	TGTGCCAGCAGCGCGAAGCGGGGGGAGCTGTTTTTT	CASSAKRGELFF
TRBD1	NA	TRBV5-1	TRBJ2-1	TGCGCCAGCACCCGGACAGGGGGAGTGAATGAGCAGTTCTTC	CASTRTGGVNEQFF
TRBD1	NA	TRBV30	TRBJ1-6	TGTGCCTGGAAAGGGACAGCTAATTCACCCCTCCACTTT	CAWKGTANSPLHF
NA	few	TRBV19	TRBJ1-1	TGTGCCAGTAGTATTAGCGGGGTTGCTACTGAAGCTTTCTTT	CASSISGVATEAFF
TRBD2	once	TRBV29-1	TRBJ2-3	TGCAGCGCTGACAATAGCGGGCCCGATACGCAGTATTTT	CSADNSGPDTQYF
NA	NA	TRBV27	TRBJ1-6	TGTGCCAGCCAGGGTTTTGATTCACCCCTCCACTTT	CASQGFDSPLHF
TRBD1	NA	TRBV14	TRBJ1-5	TGTGCCAGCAGCCAGGGACCGACAGGGGGCATAAATCAGCCCCAGCATTTT	CASSQGPTGGINQPQHF
NA	NA	TRBV7-2	TRBJ1-5	TGTGCCAGCAGCTTAATGCCACAGGGCAGTCAGCCCCAGCATTTT	CASSLMPQGSQPQHF
NA	NA	TRBV9	TRBJ1-2	TGTGCCAGCAGCGTAGACAGCTCCCCCTACACCTTC	CASSVDSSPYTF
NA	NA	TRBV4-2	TRBJ1-2	TGTGCCAGCAGCCAGGCCGCGGGACGTAGTTACTACACCTTC	CASSQAAGRSYYTF
NA	NA	TRBV19	TRBJ2-2	TGTGCCAGTAGAGGGAGGAGGGGGGACAGATTCGTCCCGAACACCGGGGAGCTGTTTTTT	CASRGRRGDRFVPNTGELFF
TRBD1	once	TRBV19	TRBJ1-1	TGTGCCAGTACCTCCGGTGGGACAGGGGGCGGTATCGTCACTGAAGCTTTCTTT	CASTSGGTGGGIVTEAFF
NA	few	TRBV6-1	TRBJ1-1	TGTGCCAGCAGTGAAGTGTCCCGTGAAGCTTTCTTT	CASSEVSREAFF